The 26 T cell receptor beta chains reported below all come from one sample, sequenced in a study of blood T cell repertoires in COVID-19. Generated by immunoSEQ multiplex PCR, the TCRdb table keeps only in-frame clones and is missing some. The sample records about 240,000 clones, over 80% being singletons. The source material was peripheral blood. Every receptor here comes from a man in his thirties or forties who had recovered from COVID-19.

In DNA form, the CDR3 reads TGTGCCATCAGTGACTCGGATACGCAGTATTTT. It is translated as CAISDSDTQYF. The chain has TRBV10-3 and TRBJ2-3, with no clear D. V gave up 3 bases and J gave up 6 bases, with 4 bases separating them. The CDR3 runs to 11 residues. Germline V gene lookup returns CDR1 ENHRY and CDR2 SYGVKD.

This clone has just one count. This rearrangement joins TRBV28 to TRBJ2-2, with 8 bases that match TRBD2. The CDR3 runs 14 residues. V was clipped by 5 bases and J by 5 bases; unmatched bases: 4. Germline lookup yields CDR1 MDHEN and CDR2 SYDVKM. The CDR3 protein is CASSGGGRTGELFF. The DNA for the CDR3 is TGTGCCAGCAGTGGCGGGGGGCGAACCGGGGAGCTGTTTTTT.

J is TRBJ2-1 and V is TRBV2, with D perhaps matching TRBD2 (6 bases). CDR1 and CDR2 (germline): SNHLY, FYNNEI. The CDR3 is 14 amino acids. Trimming removed 6 bases at V and 5 bases at J, with 14 bases between. The CDR3 sequence is CASRGLRVHNEQFF. The CDR3 coding sequence is TGTGCCAGCAGGGGACTGCGGGTCCACAATGAGCAGTTCTTC.

The CDR3 reads CASSLRAGDYEQYF. The CDR3 region has the DNA TGTGCCAGCAGCTTAAGGGCGGGGGACTACGAGCAGTACTTC. The gene calls are TRBV11-2 and TRBJ2-7; 7 nucleotides align to TRBD2. The CDR3 is 14 amino acids. J was trimmed by 3 bases and V by 2 bases; bases with no gene match: 4. Germline CDR1 and CDR2: SGHAT and FQNNGV.

The rearrangement uses TRBV2 and TRBJ2-5, with 10 positions matching TRBD2. The junction had 5 bases not matched to a gene; V was cut back by 7 bases and J by 3 bases. This CDR3 comprises 14 residues. CDR1 is SNHLY, CDR2 FYNNEI, per germline. CDR3: CASKTLAGEETQYF. The CDR3 nucleotides read TGTGCCAGCAAGACCCTAGCGGGGGAAGAGACCCAGTACTTC.

The chain couples TRBV9 to TRBJ2-4; possibly TRBD2 for D (5 bases). V lost 0 bases and J 3 bases, leaving 22 bases between the germline ends. Germline V lookup: CDR1 SGDLS, CDR2 YYNGEE. The length of the CDR3 is 19 residues. CDR3 DNA: TGTGCCAGCAGCGTAGGCATTATCAAGGGCGGGTCAGGCAAAAACATTCAGTACTTC. Protein product: CASSVGIIKGGSGKNIQYF.

The chain links TRBV4-1 to TRBJ1-1, with D unresolved. Deletions cut 1 base from V and 0 bases from J, with 15 bases between. Germline CDR1 reads MGHRA; CDR2 reads YSYEKL. The CDR3 has 17 residues. This chain's CDR3 is CASSQVYMEQLNTEAFF. CDR3 bases: TGCGCCAGCAGCCAAGTCTATATGGAGCAGCTGAACACTGAAGCTTTCTTT.

The chain links TRBV11-2 to TRBJ2-3; TRBD2 agrees at 12 bases. From germline, CDR1 is SGHAT and CDR2 FQNNGV. The CDR3 extends over 15 amino acids. V shed 6 bases, J shed 5 bases, and the junction held 6 bases outside the gene matches. The CDR3: CASSRLAGAGDTQYF. The CDR3 DNA sequence: TGTGCCAGCAGTCGACTAGCGGGGGCGGGAGATACGCAGTATTTT.

The J gene is TRBJ2-2, the V gene TRBV6-5, with no clear D. CDR3 length: 13 residues. CDR1 and CDR2 from the germline V gene are MNHEY and SVGAGI. V was cut by 6 bases and J by 2 bases, with 7 bases left in between. CDR3 DNA: TGTGCCAGCAGGGAGAGTAACACCGGGGAGCTGTTTTTT. It codes for CASRESNTGELFF.

V and J are TRBV11-2 and TRBJ1-6; D possibly corresponds to TRBD1 (6 bases). The germline V gene has CDR1 SGHAT and CDR2 FQNNGV. Deletions cut 5 bases from V and 7 bases from J, with 12 bases between. The CDR3 is 14 amino acids. The CDR3 loop reads CASSRPGQNSPLHF. The CDR3 DNA sequence: TGTGCCAGCAGCCGACCGGGACAAAATTCACCCCTCCACTTT.

The chain employs TRBV29-1 and TRBJ1-2; D perhaps matches TRBD1 (5 bases). Germline V gives CDR1 SQVTM, CDR2 ANQGSEA. V was cut by 7 bases and J by 4 bases, with 10 bases left in between. The CDR3 runs to 11 residues. The CDR3 DNA follows: TGCAGCGGTTACGGGGGCTATGGCTACACCTTC. Translation gives CSGYGGYGYTF.

V is TRBV5-1 and J is TRBJ2-5; 7 positions match TRBD1. Looked up from germline, CDR1 is SGHRS and CDR2 is YFSETQ. CDR3 size: 14 residues. Germline trimming cut 4 bases from V and 2 bases from J; bases unmatched to any gene: 5. CDR3 loop: CASSEQGRQETQYF. The DNA of the CDR3 is TGCGCCAGCAGCGAACAGGGGCGTCAAGAGACCCAGTACTTC.

This clone has a single count. The genes are TRBV29-1 and TRBJ2-5; TRBD1 agrees at 8 bases. The CDR3 is 15 residues long. The junction had 9 bases not matched to a gene; V was cut back by 1 base and J by 5 bases. The V gene's germline CDR1 is SQVTM and CDR2 ANQGSEA. CDR3 nucleotides: TGCAGCGTTGAAGTGACCAGGGGGCCTCGGGAGACCCAGTACTTC. Its protein product is CSVEVTRGPRETQYF. The variable domain in full, with the rest retrieved from reference TRBV29-1 and TRBJ2-5, is SAVISQKPSRDICQRGTSLTIQCQVDSQVTMMFWYRQQPGQSLTLIATANQGSEATYESGFVIDKFPISRPNLTFSTLTVSNMSPEDSSIYLCSVEVTRGPRETQYFGPGTRLLVL.

The V and J genes are TRBV4-1 and TRBJ2-2; TRBD2 agrees at 8 bases. Germline trimming cut 4 bases from V and 2 bases from J; bases unmatched to any gene: 6. This CDR3 has 16 amino acids. Germline lookup yields CDR1 MGHRA and CDR2 YSYEKL. The CDR3 region is CASSLSGGLNTGELFF. In nucleotides, the CDR3 is TGCGCCAGCAGCCTGAGCGGGGGACTCAACACCGGGGAGCTGTTTTTT.

This chain uses TRBV18 with TRBJ1-1; unclear D gene. The germline V gene encodes CDR1 KGHSH and CDR2 LQKENI. The V end was cut by 3 bases, the J end by 0 bases, with 8 bases between. The CDR3 contains 14 residues. The CDR3 DNA follows: TGTGCCAGCTCACCCTTAGATTTGAACACTGAAGCTTTCTTT. It is translated as CASSPLDLNTEAFF.

The chain employs TRBV19 and TRBJ1-3, with unresolved D. The CDR3 is 19 amino acids. CDR1 is LNHDA and CDR2 is SQIVND in the germline V gene (reference sequence). The V end lost 3 bases, the J end lost 4 bases, and 25 bases lay between the germline ends. CDR3: CASSINSGGKTTRGNTIYF. The DNA of the CDR3 is TGTGCCAGTAGTATTAACTCGGGAGGGAAGACGACAAGAGGAAACACCATATATTTT. The whole variable domain, filled in from reference TRBV19 and TRBJ1-3, reads DGGITQSPKYLFRKEGQNVTLSCEQNLNHDAMYWYRQDPGQGLRLIYYSQIVNDFQKGDIAEGYSVSREKKESFPLTVTSAQKNPTAFYLCASSINSGGKTTRGNTIYFGEGSWLTVV.

This chain connects TRBV18 to TRBJ1-6, with D uncertain. CDR1 KGHSH and CDR2 LQKENI come from the germline V gene. V lost 3 bases, J lost 5 bases, and 11 bases lay in between. The CDR3 length is 15 residues. CDR3 DNA: TGTGCCAGCTCACCCCACTCCGCTAATAATTCACCCCTCCACTTT. Translated: CASSPHSANNSPLHF.

This chain uses TRBV5-6 with TRBJ1-2, with a weak D call TRBD1 (6 bases). Per germline, CDR1 SGHDT and CDR2 YYEEEE. This CDR3 comprises 14 residues. V dropped 2 bases and J dropped 7 bases, with 15 bases sitting between them. CDR3 bases: TGTGCCAGCAGCTTCGGTGTTGGGGGCGCTGGCTACACCTTC. The encoded protein is CASSFGVGGAGYTF.

This clone was found a few times. The chain joins TRBV7-9 to TRBJ1-3; the match to TRBD1 covers 11 bases. V dropped 5 bases and J dropped 8; count of bases not matched to a gene: 17. The CDR3 runs 18 residues. CDR1 and CDR2 (germline): SEHNR, FQNEAQ (reference sequence). For the CDR3, the DNA is TGTGCCAGCAGCCCATGGGCCGGACAGGGGGCGAGTGGGGACACCATATATTTT. The encoded protein is CASSPWAGQGASGDTIYF. The whole variable domain, filled in from reference TRBV7-9 and TRBJ1-3, reads DTGVSQNPRHKITKRGQNVTFRCDPISEHNRLYWYRQTLGQGPEFLTYFQNEAQLEKSRLLSDRFSAERPKGSFSTLEIQRTEQGDSAMYLCASSPWAGQGASGDTIYFGEGSWLTVV.

The chain employs TRBV5-4 and TRBJ2-3, with a possible D match to TRBD1 (6 bases). From germline, CDR1 is SGHNT and CDR2 YYREEE (reference sequence). V lost 3 bases and J lost 8, with 19 bases in between. This CDR3 is built from 15 residues. The CDR3 is CASSSLGGVRLTQYF. The CDR3 DNA follows: TGTGCCAGCAGCTCGCTAGGGGGAGTAAGGCTTACGCAGTATTTT.

V usage is TRBV10-3 and J usage is TRBJ1-6, with 8 nucleotides matching TRBD1. This CDR3 has 14 residues. Germline V lookup: CDR1 ENHRY, CDR2 SYGVKD. Trimming cost V 6 bases and J 5 bases; bases outside gene matches: 3. The CDR3 here is CAISLTGDNSPLHF. The CDR3 DNA is TGTGCCATCAGCCTGACAGGGGATAATTCACCCCTCCACTTT.

This chain uses TRBV27 with TRBJ1-2; 9 nucleotides align to TRBD1. The germline CDR1 and CDR2 sequences are MNHEY and SMNVEV (reference sequence). J lost 8 bases, V lost 1 base, and 2 bases had no gene match. The CDR3 extends over 13 amino acids. The CDR3 spells CASSLYRGHGYTF. As DNA, the CDR3 is TGTGCCAGCAGTTTATACAGGGGGCACGGCTACACCTTC.

The V and J genes are TRBV24-1 and TRBJ2-2; a weak D match, TRBD1 (6 bases). Germline V gives CDR1 KGHDR, CDR2 SFDVKD. V was trimmed by 1 base and J by 5 bases, leaving 10 bases between them. This CDR3 region has 15 residues. The CDR3 nucleotides are TGTGCCACCAGTGATTTTACAGGGATGACCGGGGAGCTGTTTTTT. Its protein product is CATSDFTGMTGELFF.

The V and J genes are TRBV11-3 and TRBJ2-1; D might be TRBD2 (5 bases). The V end lost 5 bases, the J end lost 7 bases, and 12 bases lay between the germline ends. CDR1 is SGHNT, CDR2 YENEEA, per germline. This CDR3 is 13 amino acids long. This CDR3 reads CASSNGRENEQFF. The CDR3 coding sequence is TGTGCCAGCAGCAATGGACGGGAAAATGAGCAGTTCTTC.

The CDR3 DNA reads TGCGCCAGCAGCCAACCGATAAAGGGACAGAACTATGGCTACACCTTC. This codes for CASSQPIKGQNYGYTF. The chain uses TRBV4-1 and TRBJ1-2; 7 positions match TRBD1. CDR1 and CDR2 from the germline V gene are MGHRA and YSYEKL. The CDR3 has 16 amino acids. V shed 2 bases and J 2 bases; nucleotides not matched to a gene: 8.

The chain has TRBV29-1 and TRBJ1-5; D unclear. This CDR3 is built from 14 residues. The germline V and J ends were trimmed by 6 bases and 5 bases, with 17 bases remaining between them. The germline gives CDR1 SQVTM, CDR2 ANQGSEA. CDR3 DNA: TGCAGCGTCGCAACCGGGTCGTTTGATCAGCCCCAGCATTTT. Its translation: CSVATGSFDQPQHF.